The 31 T cell receptor beta chains presented below share a single source sample, sequenced in a study of OX40 agonist ivuxolimab in advanced cancers. This table comes from immunoSEQ multiplex PCR, and its TCRdb copy is limited to in-frame clones, with some not included. The sample contains 75,000 to 100,000 clones, 91% of which appear only once. Here the sequenced sample was CD4+ or CD8+ T cells sorted from blood, taken in a trial of the OX40 agonist ivuxolimab. The receptor source for this set is an adult with an advanced solid tumor such as melanoma, head and neck, liver or kidney cancer.

The V call is TRBV6-1, the J call TRBJ1-1; D perhaps matches TRBD1 (6 bases). CDR3 length equals 13 residues. Germline V lookup: CDR1 MNHNS, CDR2 SASEGT. Between the trimmed V and J ends, which lost 7 bases and 11 bases, there was a span of 20 bases. The CDR3 reads CASILSSGVSAFF. Here the CDR3 DNA reads TGTGCCAGCATTCTATCCTCAGGGGTGTCGGCTTTCTTT.

The rearrangement links TRBV9 to TRBJ1-2; D might be TRBD1 (5 bases). The germline CDR1 and CDR2 sequences are SGDLS and YYNGEE. V gave up 1 base and J gave up 3 bases, with 13 bases separating them. This CDR3 spans 15 amino acids. The CDR3 DNA sequence: TGTGCCAGCAGCGTAAGTCAGGGCCGAGACTATGGCTACACCTTC. This translates into CASSVSQGRDYGYTF.

This rearrangement joins TRBV7-9 to TRBJ2-1, with 7 positions matching TRBD1. With 5 bases clipped from V and 6 bases from J, the junction kept 10 bases outside the gene matches. In germline, CDR1 is SEHNR, CDR2 FQNEAQ (reference sequence). The CDR3 runs 15 residues. CDR3 nucleotide sequence: TGTGCCAGCAGCCCGACAGGGAAATTAGGCAATGAGCAGTTCTTC. Amino acid sequence: CASSPTGKLGNEQFF.

V is TRBV27 and J is TRBJ2-3, with TRBD2 as a possible D gene (5 bases). The CDR3 runs to 13 residues. Trimming took off 0 bases at V and 5 bases at J, with 6 bases between the two ends. The germline gives CDR1 MNHEY, CDR2 SMNVEV (reference sequence). Written as DNA, the CDR3 is TGTGCCAGCAGTTTATCCGGGATAGATACGCAGTATTTT. Its protein product is CASSLSGIDTQYF.

J is TRBJ1-1 and V is TRBV7-2; D call uncertain. CDR1 and CDR2 from the germline V gene are SGHTA and FQGNSA. Trimming shortened V by 5 bases and J by 7 bases, and 14 bases separated the two germline ends. This CDR3 contains 13 residues. Written as DNA, the CDR3 is TGTGCCAGCAGCCCCTCAAGTGTGGGTGAAGCTTTCTTT. Amino acids: CASSPSSVGEAFF.

In this sample, this clone turned up a few times. The chain recombines TRBV27 with TRBJ1-2; D is undetermined. Germline V gives CDR1 MNHEY, CDR2 SMNVEV (reference sequence). The V end was cut by 6 bases, the J end by 1 base, with 12 bases between. This CDR3 has 14 amino acids. The CDR3 nucleotides read TGTGCCAGCAGCTCCCGTACGTTTAACTATGGCTACACCTTC. Residues: CASSSRTFNYGYTF.

The chain carries TRBV7-2 and TRBJ2-5; 9 nucleotides align to TRBD1. The DNA end lines up better with TRBJ2-7; the J call may be wrong. The CDR3 is 17 residues long. CDR1 is SGHTA, CDR2 FQGNSA, per germline. The CDR3 protein is CASSLVGGGQGFYEQYF. The CDR3 coding sequence is TGTGCCAGCAGCTTAGTTGGCGGGGGACAGGGTTTCTACGAGCAGTACTTC.

As regards this clone: This sample includes further DNA sequences coding for the same CDR3. The chain uses TRBV6-5 and TRBJ1-4; a possible D gene is TRBD1 (5 bases). CDR1 and CDR2 (germline): MNHEY, SVGAGI. This CDR3 has 14 residues. The V end lost 2 bases, the J end lost 3 bases, and 7 bases lay between the germline ends. The CDR3 spells CASSYRGPNEKLFF. CDR3 DNA sequence: TGTGCCAGCAGTTACAGGGGCCCTAATGAAAAACTGTTTTTT.

The rearrangement uses TRBV5-4 and TRBJ2-3; possibly TRBD2 for D (6 bases). The CDR3 sequence is 16 residues long. V shed 4 bases and J shed 0 bases, with 15 bases lying between them. Germline V gene sequence: CDR1 SGHNT, CDR2 YYREEE (reference sequence). CDR3 nucleotide sequence: TGTGCCAGCAGCCGGCGGGATACGACTAGCACAGATACGCAGTATTTT. Protein product: CASSRRDTTSTDTQYF.

The chain has TRBV14 and TRBJ2-1, with TRBD1 matching over 10 bases. The V segment lost 4 bases and the J segment 8 bases; nucleotides outside the gene matches: 2. In germline, CDR1 is SGHDN, CDR2 FVKESK. The length of the CDR3 is 13 residues. The CDR3 sequence: CASSPDRGDEQFF. The CDR3 DNA follows: TGTGCCAGCAGCCCGGACAGGGGGGATGAGCAGTTCTTC. Filled out from reference TRBV14 and TRBJ2-1, the complete variable domain reads EAGVTQFPSHSVIEKGQTVTLRCDPISGHDNLYWYRRVMGKEIKFLLHFVKESKQDESGMPNNRFLAERTGGTYSTLKVQPAELEDSGVYFCASSPDRGDEQFFGPGTRLTVL.

CDR3 sequence reads: CASSSYAHGTAGGYTF. DNA of the CDR3: TGTGCCAGCAGTTCGTACGCGCACGGGACCGCCGGGGGCTACACCTTC. The chain uses TRBV27 and TRBJ1-2; the D gene is possibly TRBD1 (5 bases). The germline V and J ends were trimmed by 4 bases and 8 bases, with 23 bases remaining between them. There are 16 residues in the CDR3. Germline CDR1 reads MNHEY; CDR2 reads SMNVEV (reference sequence).

This rearrangement joins TRBV2 to TRBJ2-5; D is undetermined. CDR3 length: 13 residues. V was cut by 7 bases and J by 1 base, with 10 bases left in between. Germline CDR1 reads SNHLY; CDR2 reads FYNNEI. Here the CDR3 reads CASISTAQETQYF. CDR3 bases: TGTGCCAGCATATCAACGGCCCAAGAGACCCAGTACTTC.

A single count supports this clone. This chain joins TRBV11-1 and TRBJ2-3; 7 bases are a match to TRBD2. From germline, CDR1 is SGHAT and CDR2 FQDESV (reference sequence). The CDR3 consists of 11 residues. V dropped 6 bases and J dropped 7; count of bases not matched to a gene: 1. The CDR3 protein is CASRGGNTQYF. The DNA of the CDR3 is TGTGCCAGCAGGGGGGGGAATACGCAGTATTTT.

V usage is TRBV11-2 and J usage is TRBJ2-2, with TRBD1 matching over 7 bases. The V gene end was trimmed by 2 bases and the J gene end by 5 bases; junction bases not matched to a gene: 8. The germline V gene encodes CDR1 SGHAT and CDR2 FQNNGV. CDR3 length equals 16 residues. CDR3 amino acids: CASSLTRDSGTGELFF. CDR3 nucleotide sequence: TGTGCCAGCAGCTTAACGAGGGACAGTGGGACCGGGGAGCTGTTTTTT.

The DNA for the CDR3 is TGTGCCAGCGGCGCCACTAGCGGGAGAAGGGCAGATACGCAGTATTTT. It encodes CASGATSGRRADTQYF. This chain links TRBV7-9 with TRBJ2-3, with TRBD2 identical over 11 bases. After removal of 8 bases from V and 4 bases from J, the junction contained 11 bases not matched to a gene. The CDR3 length is 16 residues. CDR1 is SEHNR and CDR2 is FQNEAQ in the germline V gene (reference sequence).

The rearrangement joins TRBV5-6 to TRBJ2-7, with TRBD2 matching 10 bases. The V and J ends lost 2 bases and 6 bases, in that order; junction bases with no gene match: 8. The germline gives CDR1 SGHDT, CDR2 YYEEEE. The length of the CDR3 is 15 residues. DNA of the CDR3: TGTGCCAGCAGCTTTAAAGCGGGAGGGCCCTCCGAGCAGTACTTC. Protein sequence: CASSFKAGGPSEQYF.

The V and J genes are TRBV6-5 and TRBJ1-4; a possible D gene is TRBD1 (5 bases). CDR1 is MNHEY, CDR2 SVGAGI, per germline. The CDR3 runs 14 residues. With 1 base removed from V and 6 bases from J, the gap between germline ends came to 9 bases. CDR3 nucleotide sequence: TGTGCCAGCAGTTACTGGGACGGGGATGAAAAACTGTTTTTT. Its translation is CASSYWDGDEKLFF.

V gene TRBV15 combines with J gene TRBJ2-4, with a possible D match to TRBD2 (5 bases). The V gene lost 1 base and the J gene lost 2 bases, with 15 bases spanning the gap. The CDR3 loop spans 17 amino acids. Germline CDR1 LNHNV, CDR2 YYDKDF (reference sequence). The CDR3 loop is CATSRGGVASTKNIQYF. CDR3 in DNA: TGTGCCACCAGCAGAGGGGGAGTAGCTTCGACCAAAAACATTCAGTACTTC.

V usage is TRBV28 and J usage is TRBJ2-1; a possible D gene is TRBD2 (5 bases). Looked up from germline, CDR1 is MDHEN and CDR2 is SYDVKM. Trimming stripped 6 bases from V and 3 bases from J, with 12 bases between. This CDR3 region has 14 residues. CDR3 in amino acids: CASSRSGDYNEQFF. The CDR3 bases are TGTGCCAGCAGCCGGAGCGGAGACTACAATGAGCAGTTCTTC.

V and J are TRBV7-3 and TRBJ2-7; 8 positions match TRBD1. The CDR3 consists of 15 residues. Germline lookup yields CDR1 SGHTA and CDR2 FQGTGA. Trimming at V came to 5 bases and at J to 6 bases, leaving 12 bases not matched to a gene. CDR3 loop: CASSLAQGAFSEQYF. The CDR3 coding sequence is TGTGCCAGCAGCCTGGCGCAGGGGGCGTTTTCCGAGCAGTACTTC.

Notes on this clone: One end of the junction fails to match germline, which may point to a read error. The chain uses TRBV7-2 and TRBJ1-3; tentatively, D is TRBD1 (5 bases). This CDR3 spans 15 amino acids. Per germline, CDR1 SGHTA and CDR2 FQGNSA. The CDR3 region has the DNA TGTGCCAGCAGCCGAAGTTGGGGGTATGGACACACCATATATTTT. Amino acids: CASSRSWGYGHTIYF.

CDR3 DNA sequence: TGTGCCAGCTCACCACGATCGGCAGTATCCTACGAGCAGTACTTC. Translating gives CASSPRSAVSYEQYF. The chain uses TRBV18 and TRBJ2-7; D is uncertain. CDR1 KGHSH and CDR2 LQKENI come from the germline V gene. The CDR3 length is 15 residues. V was cut by 1 base and J by 1 base, with 11 bases left in between.

This rearrangement joins TRBV9 to TRBJ2-3, with 10 bases lining up with TRBD2. The germline V gene has CDR1 SGDLS and CDR2 YYNGEE. V was pared by 1 base and J by 3 bases, with 11 bases of the junction left unmatched. The CDR3 has 18 residues. The CDR3, as DNA: TGTGCCAGCAGCGTAAAAGCGGGAGGGGGCTCGGGAACAGATACGCAGTATTTT. It codes for CASSVKAGGGSGTDTQYF.

The gene calls are TRBV12-1 and TRBJ2-1; TRBD2 reflects the table's D call only, with no check against the DNA. TRBV12-1 is termed a pseudogene. There are 16 residues in the CDR3. CDR3 loop: CASSQSPSGNVHEQFF. The CDR3 region has the DNA TGTGCCAGCAGCCAATCGCCTAGCGGGAATGTCCATGAGCAGTTCTTC.

The rearrangement joins TRBV7-9 to TRBJ2-3, with 9 bases matching TRBD1. Germline V gene data show CDR1 as SEHNR and CDR2 as FQNEAQ (reference sequence). J was trimmed by 1 base and V by 5 bases; bases with no gene match: 7. This CDR3 has 16 residues. The chain's CDR3 is CASSRGQGIGTDTQYF. CDR3 sequence (DNA): TGTGCCAGCAGCAGAGGACAGGGGATCGGCACAGATACGCAGTATTTT.

The CDR3 loop is CASSFRSDTQYF. The CDR3 DNA sequence: TGTGCCAGCAGCTTTCGGTCAGATACGCAGTATTTT. V gene TRBV13 combines with J gene TRBJ2-3; D remains unclear. This CDR3 has 12 residues. Germline values: CDR1 PRHDT, CDR2 FYEKMQ (reference sequence). V was trimmed by 3 bases and J by 4 bases, leaving 5 bases between them.

V usage is TRBV29-1 and J usage is TRBJ2-5, with D possibly being TRBD2 (5 bases). V was clipped by 8 bases and J by 5 bases, with 12 bases between them. The CDR3 is made up of 11 amino acids. Germline CDR1 and CDR2: SQVTM and ANQGSEA. DNA for the CDR3: TGCAGCTTTAAGAGGGTGGAGACCCAGTACTTC. Translated: CSFKRVETQYF.

The V gene is TRBV7-2, the J gene TRBJ1-5, with D unresolved. The V end was cut by 4 bases, the J end by 3 bases, with 10 bases between. The V gene's germline CDR1 is SGHTA and CDR2 FQGNSA. This CDR3 comprises 14 residues. The CDR3 spells CASSSSGNNQPQHF. In DNA form, the CDR3 reads TGTGCCAGCAGCTCATCCGGGAACAATCAGCCCCAGCATTTT.

The chain recombines TRBV15 with TRBJ2-2, with TRBD2 matching 8 bases. Trimming took 1 base from V and 5 from J; bases not matched to a gene: 6. CDR1 and CDR2 from the germline V gene are LNHNV and YYDKDF (reference sequence). This CDR3 spans 16 amino acids. CDR3 protein: CATSRGVASGTGELFF. In nucleotides, the CDR3 is TGTGCCACCAGCAGAGGAGTAGCTAGCGGGACCGGGGAGCTGTTTTTT.

This clone occurred a few times. The rearrangement uses TRBV6-6 and TRBJ2-7; no clear D gene. The CDR3 sequence is 13 residues long. With 0 bases removed from V and 6 bases from J, the gap between germline ends came to 9 bases. Germline lookup yields CDR1 MNHNY and CDR2 SVGAGI (reference sequence). DNA for the CDR3: TGTGCCAGCAGTTACTCGGGCCGGTTCGAGCAGTACTTC. Translated: CASSYSGRFEQYF.

The chain recombines TRBV29-1 with TRBJ1-2; D gene unclear. V gave up 4 bases and J gave up 7 bases, with 7 bases separating them. CDR1 is SQVTM and CDR2 is ANQGSEA in the germline V gene. CDR3 length equals 10 residues. This chain's CDR3 is CSVAVSGYTF. CDR3 DNA: TGCAGCGTTGCTGTTAGTGGCTACACCTTC.